This entry lists 14 T cell receptor beta chains sequenced from one sample in a study of blood T cell repertoires in COVID-19. Clones were sequenced by immunoSEQ multiplex PCR, and TCRdb holds only the in-frame ones, with some missing. The sample contains 150,000 to 200,000 clones, around 83% of which appear only once. The specimen sequenced was peripheral blood. The receptors here all came from a man aged 35 to 55 with acute or convalescent COVID-19.

This rearrangement joins TRBV19 to TRBJ2-7, with 8 positions matching TRBD2. This CDR3 has 16 residues. V trimming: 2 bases; J trimming: 2 bases; junction bases outside the gene matches: 8. Germline assignment: CDR1 LNHDA and CDR2 SQIVND (reference sequence). Here the CDR3 reads CASSITALAGTYEQYF. CDR3 coding DNA: TGTGCCAGTAGTATAACTGCCCTAGCGGGCACCTACGAGCAGTACTTC. The full variable domain, with the rest looked up from reference TRBV19 and TRBJ2-7, is DGGITQSPKYLFRKEGQNVTLSCEQNLNHDAMYWYRQDPGQGLRLIYYSQIVNDFQKGDIAEGYSVSREKKESFPLTVTSAQKNPTAFYLCASSITALAGTYEQYFGPGTRLTVT.

J is TRBJ1-5 and V is TRBV7-9; D remains ambiguous. Germline CDR1 and CDR2: SEHNR and FQNEAQ (reference sequence). The CDR3 extends over 14 amino acids. Trimming shortened V by 7 bases and J by 0 bases, and 10 bases separated the two germline ends. CDR3 sequence reads: CASTRGDSNQPQHF. CDR3 DNA sequence: TGTGCCAGCACTCGTGGAGATAGCAATCAGCCCCAGCATTTT.

This rearrangement joins TRBV6-5 to TRBJ1-2; D may be TRBD1 (6 bases). V was trimmed by 11 bases and J by 4 bases, leaving 20 bases between them. Germline V CDR1 and CDR2: MNHEY, SVGAGI. The CDR3 has 14 residues. CDR3 region: CAGETGSVSYGYTF. Here the CDR3 DNA reads TGTGCCGGCGAGACAGGCTCAGTGAGCTATGGCTACACCTTC.

This chain uses TRBV5-1 with TRBJ1-1; the D is unclear. The germline V gene has CDR1 SGHRS and CDR2 YFSETQ. V lost 7 bases and J 2 bases, leaving 6 bases between the germline ends. The CDR3 has 11 amino acids. The CDR3 sequence is CASLSNTEAFF. DNA for the CDR3: TGCGCCAGCTTGAGTAACACTGAAGCTTTCTTT.

The count of this clone is one. The V call is TRBV2, the J call TRBJ2-7; 7 bases fit TRBD2. Germline CDR1 is SNHLY and CDR2 is FYNNEI. The V and J ends lost 4 bases and 5 bases, in that order; junction bases with no gene match: 5. The CDR3 is made up of 13 amino acids. This CDR3 is CASSGGGRHEQYF. The CDR3 DNA reads as TGTGCCAGCAGTGGGGGGGGTAGACACGAGCAGTACTTC. The full variable domain, with the rest looked up from reference TRBV2 and TRBJ2-7, is EPEVTQTPSHQVTQMGQEVILRCVPISNHLYFYWYRQILGQKVEFLVSFYNNEISEKSEIFDDQFSVERPDGSNFTLKIRSTKLEDSAMYFCASSGGGRHEQYFGPGTRLTVT.

This chain links TRBV30 with TRBJ1-2; no reliable D call. Trimming took 8 bases from V and 4 from J, leaving 8 bases between them. Per the germline V gene, CDR1 is GTSNPN and CDR2 is SVGIG (reference sequence). The CDR3 spans 10 residues. The CDR3 nucleotides are TGTGCCAGCGGGGTCTATGGCTACACCTTC. It is translated as CASGVYGYTF.

The chain has TRBV3-1 (or the pseudogene TRBV3-2) and TRBJ1-4; D unclear. V gave up 1 base and J gave up 8 bases, with 17 bases separating them. CDR3 length equals 16 residues. Germline loops: CDR1 LGHDT, CDR2 YNNKEL (reference sequence). CDR3 protein: CASSQGDEAPREKLFF. CDR3 DNA sequence: TGTGCCAGCAGCCAAGGTGATGAGGCGCCGAGGGAAAAACTGTTTTTT.

The V gene is TRBV9, the J gene TRBJ2-3, with 14 bases that match TRBD2. CDR3 length equals 16 residues. J lost 6 bases, V lost 2 bases, and 5 bases had no gene match. The germline V gene has CDR1 SGDLS and CDR2 YYNGEE. The CDR3 is CASSVGLAGGQDTQYF. DNA of the CDR3: TGTGCCAGCAGCGTCGGACTAGCGGGGGGCCAGGATACGCAGTATTTT. The full variable domain, in which reference TRBV9 and TRBJ2-3 provide the parts outside the CDR3, is DSGVTQTPKHLITATGQRVTLRCSPRSGDLSVYWYQQSLDQGLQFLIQYYNGEERAKGNILERFSAQQFPDLHSELNLSSLELGDSALYFCASSVGLAGGQDTQYFGPGTRLTVL.

This clone has only one observation. The chain recombines TRBV25-1 with TRBJ1-5; no clear D gene. The CDR3 totals 14 residues. The ends were cut back, 0 bases at V and 7 bases at J, with 10 bases in the middle. The V gene's germline CDR1 is MGHDK and CDR2 SYGVNS. In DNA form, the CDR3 reads TGTGCCAGCAGTGAATATGCAGGCCAACAGCCCCAGCATTTT. This translates into CASSEYAGQQPQHF.

The CDR3 sequence is CASSPNSYTEAFF. The CDR3 nucleotides read TGTGCCAGCAGTCCTAACAGTTACACTGAAGCTTTCTTT. J is TRBJ1-1 and V is TRBV6-6; D remains unclear. CDR3 length equals 13 residues. Germline V CDR1 and CDR2: MNHNY, SVGAGI (reference sequence). V lost 5 bases, J lost 3 bases, and 10 bases lay in between.

The rearrangement uses TRBV5-8 and TRBJ1-2, with D unclear. The CDR3 sequence is 15 residues long. V was shortened by 7 bases and J by 2 bases, with 18 bases between the two germline ends. Germline values: CDR1 SGHTS, CDR2 YDEGEE. This CDR3 reads CASDLEAGPNYGYTF. In DNA, the CDR3 is TGTGCCAGCGACCTGGAAGCGGGCCCGAACTATGGCTACACCTTC. Complete variable domain (other parts from reference TRBV5-8 and TRBJ1-2): EAGVTQSPTHLIKTRGQQATLRCSPISGHTSVYWYQQALGLGLQFLLWYDEGEERNRGNFPPRFSGRQFPNYSSELNVNALELEDSALYLCASDLEAGPNYGYTFGSGTRLTVV.

This clone was observed a handful of times. CDR3 in DNA: TGTGCCAGCATTTTTGGAGGAATGAACACTGAAGCTTTCTTT. Its protein is CASIFGGMNTEAFF. The chain uses TRBV6-5 and TRBJ1-1; D call uncertain. Germline CDR1 reads MNHEY; CDR2 reads SVGAGI. CDR3 size: 14 residues. Trimming removed 7 bases from V and 0 bases from J, with 12 bases in between.

J is TRBJ1-5 and V is TRBV6-1, with no clear D. The CDR3 is 16 amino acids. Germline V gene lookup returns CDR1 MNHNS and CDR2 SASEGT. Trimming left V 2 bases short and J 0 bases short, with 11 bases between. The CDR3 loop reads CASSEYGAYSNQPQHF. The CDR3 DNA reads as TGTGCCAGCAGTGAATATGGAGCGTATAGCAATCAGCCCCAGCATTTT.

The chain recombines TRBV30 with TRBJ2-4; a weak D match, TRBD1 (6 bases). CDR1 is GTSNPN and CDR2 is SVGIG in the germline V gene (reference sequence). There are 15 residues in the CDR3. Trimming took 4 bases from V and 1 from J, leaving 14 bases between them. The CDR3 protein is CAWNAAGEAKNIQYF. CDR3 nucleotides: TGTGCCTGGAACGCGGCAGGGGAGGCCAAAAACATTCAGTACTTC.